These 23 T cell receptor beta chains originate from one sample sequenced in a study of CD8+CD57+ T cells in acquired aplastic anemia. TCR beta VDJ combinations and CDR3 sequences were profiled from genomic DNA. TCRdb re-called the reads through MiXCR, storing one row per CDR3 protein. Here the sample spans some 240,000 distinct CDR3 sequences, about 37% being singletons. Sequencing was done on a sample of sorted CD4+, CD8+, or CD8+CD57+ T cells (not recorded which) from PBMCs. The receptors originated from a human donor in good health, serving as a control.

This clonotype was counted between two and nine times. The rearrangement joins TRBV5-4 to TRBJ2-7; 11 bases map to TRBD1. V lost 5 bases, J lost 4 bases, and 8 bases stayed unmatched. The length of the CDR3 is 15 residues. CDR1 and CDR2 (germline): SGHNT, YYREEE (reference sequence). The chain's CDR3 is CASSSKDRGQYEQYF. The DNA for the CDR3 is TGTGCCAGCAGTTCGAAGGACAGGGGGCAATACGAGCAGTACTTC.

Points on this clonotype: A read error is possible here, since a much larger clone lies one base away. CDR3 residues: CASSQAPQGAGGGPPLHF. The CDR3 DNA sequence: TGTGCCAGCAGCCAAGCACCACAGGGGGCAGGAGGGGGTCCACCCCTCCACTTT. The chain is built from TRBV3-1 and TRBJ1-6; 9 bases agree with TRBD1. Per germline, CDR1 LGHDT and CDR2 YNNKEL (reference sequence). The CDR3 runs 18 residues. V gave up 1 base and J gave up 11 bases; unmatched junction bases: 15.

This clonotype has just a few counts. CDR3 loop: CASSRGVIYGYTF. The CDR3, as DNA: TGTGCCAGCTCACGAGGGGTTATCTATGGCTACACCTTC. The chain combines TRBV2 with TRBJ1-2; TRBD1 is a possible D gene (5 bases). The CDR3 totals 13 residues. Germline CDR1 and CDR2: SNHLY and FYNNEI. Trimming removed 8 bases at V and 4 bases at J, with 14 bases between.

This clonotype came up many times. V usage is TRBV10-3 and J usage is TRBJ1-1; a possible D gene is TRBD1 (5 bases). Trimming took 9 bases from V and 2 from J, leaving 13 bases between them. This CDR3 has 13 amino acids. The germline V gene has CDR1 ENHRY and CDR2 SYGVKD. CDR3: CAMKMTDNTEAFF. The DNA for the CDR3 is TGTGCCATGAAGATGACAGACAACACTGAAGCTTTCTTT.

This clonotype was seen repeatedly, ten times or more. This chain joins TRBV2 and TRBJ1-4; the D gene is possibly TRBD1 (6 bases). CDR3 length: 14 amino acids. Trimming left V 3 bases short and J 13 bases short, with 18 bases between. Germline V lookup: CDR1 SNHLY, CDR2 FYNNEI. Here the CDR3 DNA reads TGTGCCAGCAGTGAGGGGGGCAGCGGAAAAGGACTGTTTTTT. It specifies CASSEGGSGKGLFF.

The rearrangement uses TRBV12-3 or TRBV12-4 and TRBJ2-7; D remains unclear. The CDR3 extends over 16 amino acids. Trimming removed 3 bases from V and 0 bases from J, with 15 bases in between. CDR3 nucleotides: TGTGCCAGCAGTTTGGGCCGGCCCATCGGCTCCTACGAGCAGTACTTC. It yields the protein CASSLGRPIGSYEQYF.

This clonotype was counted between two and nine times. The CDR3 loop is CASSPDRGVMNTEAFF. In DNA, the CDR3 is TGCGCCAGCAGCCCGGACAGGGGCGTAATGAACACTGAAGCTTTCTTT. The genes are TRBV5-1 and TRBJ1-1; 9 bases match TRBD1. The CDR3 covers 16 residues. From germline, CDR1 is SGHRS and CDR2 YFSETQ. The J segment lost 0 bases and the V segment lost 4 bases, leaving 7 bases of the junction unmatched.

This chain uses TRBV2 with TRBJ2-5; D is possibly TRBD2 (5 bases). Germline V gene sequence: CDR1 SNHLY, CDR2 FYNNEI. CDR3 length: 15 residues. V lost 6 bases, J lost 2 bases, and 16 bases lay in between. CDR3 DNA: TGTGCCAGCAGCTTGCACGGGGAACTACAAGAGACCCAGTACTTC. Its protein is CASSLHGELQETQYF.

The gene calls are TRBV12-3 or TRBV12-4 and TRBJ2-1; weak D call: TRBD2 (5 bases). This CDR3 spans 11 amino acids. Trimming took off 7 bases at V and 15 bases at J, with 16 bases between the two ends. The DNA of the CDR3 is TGTGCCAGCACCTTACTAGGATCTCGGTTCTTC. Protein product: CASTLLGSRFF.

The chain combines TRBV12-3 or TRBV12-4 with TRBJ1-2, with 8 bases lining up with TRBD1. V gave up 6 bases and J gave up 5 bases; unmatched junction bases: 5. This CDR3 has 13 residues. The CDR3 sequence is CASRQGGRYGYTF. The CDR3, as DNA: TGTGCCAGCAGACAGGGGGGTAGGTATGGCTACACCTTC.

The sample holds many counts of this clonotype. The DNA for the CDR3 is TGCGCCAGCAGCTTGAGGAGTCAAGCGCAAGAGACCCAGTACTTC. Translation: CASSLRSQAQETQYF. This rearrangement joins TRBV5-1 to TRBJ2-5; D is uncertain. The CDR3 is 15 amino acids. Germline V gene lookup returns CDR1 SGHRS and CDR2 YFSETQ. The ends were cut back, 1 base at V and 2 bases at J, with 12 bases in the middle.

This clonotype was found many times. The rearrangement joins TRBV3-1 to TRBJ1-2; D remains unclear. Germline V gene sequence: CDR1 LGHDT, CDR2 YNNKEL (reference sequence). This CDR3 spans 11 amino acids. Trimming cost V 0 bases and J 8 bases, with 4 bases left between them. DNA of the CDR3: TGTGCCAGCAGCCAAGATGGCGGCTACACCTTC. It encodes CASSQDGGYTF.

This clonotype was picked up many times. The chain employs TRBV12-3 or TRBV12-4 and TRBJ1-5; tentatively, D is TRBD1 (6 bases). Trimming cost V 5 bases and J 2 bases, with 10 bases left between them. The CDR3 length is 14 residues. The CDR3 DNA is TGTGCCAGCAGTCCATGGACAGGCAATCAGCCCCAGCATTTT. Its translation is CASSPWTGNQPQHF.

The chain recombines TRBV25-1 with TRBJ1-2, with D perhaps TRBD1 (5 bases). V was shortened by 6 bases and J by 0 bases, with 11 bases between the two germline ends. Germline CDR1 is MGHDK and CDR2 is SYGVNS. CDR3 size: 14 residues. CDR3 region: CASSGLGANYGYTF. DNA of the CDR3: TGTGCCAGCAGCGGACTGGGGGCTAACTATGGCTACACCTTC.

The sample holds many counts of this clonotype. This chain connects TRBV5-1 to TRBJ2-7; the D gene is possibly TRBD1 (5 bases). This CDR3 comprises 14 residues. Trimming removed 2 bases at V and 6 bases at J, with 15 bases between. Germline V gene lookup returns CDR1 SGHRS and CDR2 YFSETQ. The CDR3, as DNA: TGCGCCAGCAGCTTCTCAGGGCCCTCGGTCGAGCAGTACTTC. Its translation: CASSFSGPSVEQYF.

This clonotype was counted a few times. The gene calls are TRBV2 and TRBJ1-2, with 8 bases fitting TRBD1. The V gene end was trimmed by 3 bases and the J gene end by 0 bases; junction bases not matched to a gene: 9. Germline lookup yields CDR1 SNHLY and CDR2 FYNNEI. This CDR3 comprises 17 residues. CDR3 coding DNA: TGTGCCAGCAGTGACGGGACACCGGGACAGGCTAACTATGGCTACACCTTC. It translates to CASSDGTPGQANYGYTF.

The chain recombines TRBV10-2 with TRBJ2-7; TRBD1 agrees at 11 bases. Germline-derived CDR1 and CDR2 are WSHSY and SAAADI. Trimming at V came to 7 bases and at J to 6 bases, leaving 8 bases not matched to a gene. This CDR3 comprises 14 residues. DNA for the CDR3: TGCGCCAGCATGGGAGGACAGGGGGCTAGCGAGCAGTACTTC. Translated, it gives CASMGGQGASEQYF.

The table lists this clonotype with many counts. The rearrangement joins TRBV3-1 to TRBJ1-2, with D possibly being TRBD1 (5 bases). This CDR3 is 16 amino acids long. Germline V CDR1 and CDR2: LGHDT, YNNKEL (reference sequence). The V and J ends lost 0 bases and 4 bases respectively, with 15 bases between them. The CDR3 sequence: CASSQDDGGSSYGYTF. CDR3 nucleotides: TGTGCCAGCAGCCAAGACGACGGGGGATCGAGCTATGGCTACACCTTC.

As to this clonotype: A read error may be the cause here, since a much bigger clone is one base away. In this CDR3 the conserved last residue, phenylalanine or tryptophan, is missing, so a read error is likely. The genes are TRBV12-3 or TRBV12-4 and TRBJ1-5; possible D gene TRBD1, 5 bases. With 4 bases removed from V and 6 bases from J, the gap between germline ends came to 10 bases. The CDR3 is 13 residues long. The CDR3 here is CASSWDFTQPQHL. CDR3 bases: TGTGCCAGCAGTTGGGACTTCACTCAGCCCCAGCATCTT.

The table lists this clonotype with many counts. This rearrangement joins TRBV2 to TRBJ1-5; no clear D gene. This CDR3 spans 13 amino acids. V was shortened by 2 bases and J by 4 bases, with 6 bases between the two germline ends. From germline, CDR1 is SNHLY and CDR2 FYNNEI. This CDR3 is CASSEKGNQPQHF. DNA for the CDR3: TGTGCCAGCAGTGAAAAGGGTAATCAGCCCCAGCATTTT.

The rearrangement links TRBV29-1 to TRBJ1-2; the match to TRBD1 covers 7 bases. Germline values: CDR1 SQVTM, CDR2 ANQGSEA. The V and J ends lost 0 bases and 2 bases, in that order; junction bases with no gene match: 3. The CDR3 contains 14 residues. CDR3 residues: CSVEDLDRNYGYTF. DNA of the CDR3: TGCAGCGTTGAAGATCTGGACAGGAACTATGGCTACACCTTC.

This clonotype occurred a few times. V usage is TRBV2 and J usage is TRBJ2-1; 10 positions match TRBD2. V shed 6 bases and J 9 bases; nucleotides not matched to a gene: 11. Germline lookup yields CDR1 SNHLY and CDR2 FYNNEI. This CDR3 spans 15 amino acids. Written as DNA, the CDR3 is TGTGCCAGCAGCCAACCTCGAATAGCGGGGGGTGAGCAGTTCTTC. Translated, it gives CASSQPRIAGGEQFF.

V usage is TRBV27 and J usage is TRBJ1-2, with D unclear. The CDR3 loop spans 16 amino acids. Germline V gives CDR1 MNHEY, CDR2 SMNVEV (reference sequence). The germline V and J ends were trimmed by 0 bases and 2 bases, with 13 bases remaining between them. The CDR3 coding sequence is TGTGCCAGCAGTTTATCGTCCAGGCCAGGAAACTATGGCTACACCTTC. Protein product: CASSLSSRPGNYGYTF.